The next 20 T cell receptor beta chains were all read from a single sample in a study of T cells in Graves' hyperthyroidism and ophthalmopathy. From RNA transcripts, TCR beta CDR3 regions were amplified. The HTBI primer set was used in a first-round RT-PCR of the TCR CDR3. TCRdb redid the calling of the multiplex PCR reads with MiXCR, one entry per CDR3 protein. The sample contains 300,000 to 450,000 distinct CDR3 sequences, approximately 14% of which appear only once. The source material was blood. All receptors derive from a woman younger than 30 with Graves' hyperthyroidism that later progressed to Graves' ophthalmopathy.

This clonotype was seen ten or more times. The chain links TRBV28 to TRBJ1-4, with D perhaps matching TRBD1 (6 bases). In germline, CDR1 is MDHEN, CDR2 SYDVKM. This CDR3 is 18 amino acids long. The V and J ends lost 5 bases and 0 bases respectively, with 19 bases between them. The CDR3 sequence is CASSLPSKRGTTNEKLFF. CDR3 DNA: TGTGCCAGCAGTCTCCCCTCCAAGAGGGGGACAACTAATGAAAAACTGTTTTTT.

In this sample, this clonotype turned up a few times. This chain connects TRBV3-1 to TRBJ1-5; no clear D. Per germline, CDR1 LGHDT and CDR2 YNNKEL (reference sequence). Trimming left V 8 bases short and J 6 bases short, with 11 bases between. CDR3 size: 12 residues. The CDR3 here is CASGGEGQPQHF. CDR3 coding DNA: TGTGCCAGCGGCGGGGAGGGTCAGCCCCAGCATTTT.

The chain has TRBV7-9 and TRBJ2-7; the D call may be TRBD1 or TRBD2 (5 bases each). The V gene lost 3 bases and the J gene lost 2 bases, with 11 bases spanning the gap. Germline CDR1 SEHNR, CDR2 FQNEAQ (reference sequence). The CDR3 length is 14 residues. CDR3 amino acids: CASSLGESPYEQYF. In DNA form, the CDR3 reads TGTGCCAGCAGCTTGGGGGAATCCCCCTACGAGCAGTACTTC.

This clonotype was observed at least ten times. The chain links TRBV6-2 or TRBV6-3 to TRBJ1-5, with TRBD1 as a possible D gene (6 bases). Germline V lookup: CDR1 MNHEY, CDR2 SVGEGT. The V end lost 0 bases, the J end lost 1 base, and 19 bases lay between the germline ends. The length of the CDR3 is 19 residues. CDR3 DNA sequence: TGTGCCAGCAGTTACTCGACAGGAGGCCGAATGGGGAGCAATCAGCCCCAGCATTTT. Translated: CASSYSTGGRMGSNQPQHF.

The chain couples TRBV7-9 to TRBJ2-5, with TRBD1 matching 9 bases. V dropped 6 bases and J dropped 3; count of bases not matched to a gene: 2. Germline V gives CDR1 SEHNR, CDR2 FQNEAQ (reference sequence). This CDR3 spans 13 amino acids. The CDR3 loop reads CASRWTGEETQYF. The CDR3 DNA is TGTGCCAGCAGATGGACAGGGGAAGAGACCCAGTACTTC.

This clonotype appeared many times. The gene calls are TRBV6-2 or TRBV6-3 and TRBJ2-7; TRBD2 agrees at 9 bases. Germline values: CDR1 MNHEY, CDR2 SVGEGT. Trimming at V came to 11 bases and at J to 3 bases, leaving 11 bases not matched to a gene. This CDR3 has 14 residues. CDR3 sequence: CASRGRASVYEQYF. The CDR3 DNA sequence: TGTGCCTCTCGCGGGAGGGCCTCTGTCTACGAGCAGTACTTC.

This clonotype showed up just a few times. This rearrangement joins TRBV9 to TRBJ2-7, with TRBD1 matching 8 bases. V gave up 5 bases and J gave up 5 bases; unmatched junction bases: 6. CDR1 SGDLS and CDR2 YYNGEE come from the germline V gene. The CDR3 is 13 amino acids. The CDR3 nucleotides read TGTGCCAGCAGGACAGGGGCGAAAAACGAGCAGTACTTC. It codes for CASRTGAKNEQYF.

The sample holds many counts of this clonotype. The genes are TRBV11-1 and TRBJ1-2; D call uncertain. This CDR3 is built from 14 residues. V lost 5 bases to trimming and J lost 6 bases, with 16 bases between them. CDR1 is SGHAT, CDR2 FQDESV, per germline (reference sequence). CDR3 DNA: TGTGCCAGCAGCGTAGGACGTAGCTTAGATGGCTACACCTTC. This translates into CASSVGRSLDGYTF.

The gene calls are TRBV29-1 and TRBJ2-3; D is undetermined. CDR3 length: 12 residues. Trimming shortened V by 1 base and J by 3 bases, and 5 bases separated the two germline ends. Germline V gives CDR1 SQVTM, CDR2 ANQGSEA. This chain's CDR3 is CSVEALTDTQYF. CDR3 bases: TGCAGCGTTGAAGCGTTGACAGATACGCAGTATTTT.

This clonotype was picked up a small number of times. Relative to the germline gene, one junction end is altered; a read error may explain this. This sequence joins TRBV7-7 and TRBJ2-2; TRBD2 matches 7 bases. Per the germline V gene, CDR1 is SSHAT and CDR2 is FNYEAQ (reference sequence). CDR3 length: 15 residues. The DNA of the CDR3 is TGTGCTAGCAGCTTAGTTGCGGGAGTCTCCGGGGAGCTGTTTTTT. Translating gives CASSLVAGVSGELFF.

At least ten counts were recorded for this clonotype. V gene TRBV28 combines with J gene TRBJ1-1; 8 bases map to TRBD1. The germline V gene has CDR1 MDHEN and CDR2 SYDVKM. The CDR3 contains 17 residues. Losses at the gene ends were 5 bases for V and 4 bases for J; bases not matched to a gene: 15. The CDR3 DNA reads TGTGCCAGCAGTCTAGACAGGGGCGGGGGTGGTGGCACTGAAGCTTTCTTT. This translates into CASSLDRGGGGGTEAFF. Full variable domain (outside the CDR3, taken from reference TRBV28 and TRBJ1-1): DVKVTQSSRYLVKRTGEKVFLECVQDMDHENMFWYRQDPGLGLRLIYFSYDVKMKEKGDIPEGYSVSREKKERFSLILESASTNQTSMYLCASSLDRGGGGGTEAFFGQGTRLTVV.

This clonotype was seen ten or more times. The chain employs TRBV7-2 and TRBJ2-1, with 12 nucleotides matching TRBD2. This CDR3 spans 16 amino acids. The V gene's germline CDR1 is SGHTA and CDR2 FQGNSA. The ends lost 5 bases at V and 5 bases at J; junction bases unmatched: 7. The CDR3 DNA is TGTGCCAGCAGCCGCAGGACTAGCGGGATCAACAATGAGCAGTTCTTC. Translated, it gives CASSRRTSGINNEQFF.

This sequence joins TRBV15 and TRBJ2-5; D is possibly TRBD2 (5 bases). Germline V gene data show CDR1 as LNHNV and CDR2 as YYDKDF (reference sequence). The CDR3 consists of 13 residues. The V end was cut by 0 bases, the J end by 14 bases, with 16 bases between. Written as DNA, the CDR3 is TGTGCCACCAGCAGAGATGTAGAGGGCCTTCTATACTTC. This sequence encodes CATSRDVEGLLYF.

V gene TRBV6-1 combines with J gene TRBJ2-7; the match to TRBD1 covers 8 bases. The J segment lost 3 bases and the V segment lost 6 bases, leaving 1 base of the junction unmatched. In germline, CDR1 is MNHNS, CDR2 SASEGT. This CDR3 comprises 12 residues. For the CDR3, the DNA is TGTGCCAGCAGGGACAGGGACTACGAGCAGTACTTC. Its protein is CASRDRDYEQYF.

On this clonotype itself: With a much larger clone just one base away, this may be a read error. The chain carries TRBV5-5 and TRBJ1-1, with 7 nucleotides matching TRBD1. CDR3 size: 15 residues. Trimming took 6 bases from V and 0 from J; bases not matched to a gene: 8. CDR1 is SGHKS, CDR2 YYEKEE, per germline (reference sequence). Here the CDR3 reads CASTPTGALNTEAFF. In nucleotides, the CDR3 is TGTGCCAGCACCCCTACAGGGGCTCTGAACACTGAAGCTTTCTTT.

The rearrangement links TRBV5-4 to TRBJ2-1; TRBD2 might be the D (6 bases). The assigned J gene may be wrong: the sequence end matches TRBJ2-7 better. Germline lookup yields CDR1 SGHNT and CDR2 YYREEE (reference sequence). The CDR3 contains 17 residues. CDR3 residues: CASSLGFRESTYNEQYF. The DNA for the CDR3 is TGTGCCAGCAGCTTGGGTTTCCGGGAGAGCACATACAATGAGCAGTACTTC.

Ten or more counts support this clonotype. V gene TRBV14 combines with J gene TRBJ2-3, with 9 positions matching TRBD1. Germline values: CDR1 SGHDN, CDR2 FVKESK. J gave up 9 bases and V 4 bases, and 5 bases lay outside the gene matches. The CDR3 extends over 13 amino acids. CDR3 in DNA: TGTGCCAGCAGCCTGGACAGGGGAGACACGCAGTATTTT. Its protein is CASSLDRGDTQYF.

CDR3 sequence (DNA): TGCAGTGCTAGAGCTATGGGGAACTATGGCTACACCTTC. Translation gives CSARAMGNYGYTF. V gene TRBV20-1 combines with J gene TRBJ1-2; D uncertain. V lost 1 base and J 2 bases, leaving 8 bases between the germline ends. Germline CDR1 DFQATT, CDR2 SNEGSKA (reference sequence). The CDR3 loop spans 13 amino acids.

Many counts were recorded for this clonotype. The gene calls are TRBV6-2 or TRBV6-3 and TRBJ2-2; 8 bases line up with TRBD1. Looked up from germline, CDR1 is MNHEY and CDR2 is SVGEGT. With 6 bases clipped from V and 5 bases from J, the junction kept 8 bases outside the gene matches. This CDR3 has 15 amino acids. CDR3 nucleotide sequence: TGTGCCAGCAGGCCGGACAGGGTTAGAACCGGGGAGCTGTTTTTT. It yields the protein CASRPDRVRTGELFF.

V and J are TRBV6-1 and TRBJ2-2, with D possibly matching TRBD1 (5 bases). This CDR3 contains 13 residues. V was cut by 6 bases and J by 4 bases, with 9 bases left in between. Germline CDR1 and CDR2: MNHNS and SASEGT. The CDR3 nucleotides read TGTGCCAGCAGGGGGCAGGTCACCGGGGAGCTGTTTTTT. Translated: CASRGQVTGELFF.